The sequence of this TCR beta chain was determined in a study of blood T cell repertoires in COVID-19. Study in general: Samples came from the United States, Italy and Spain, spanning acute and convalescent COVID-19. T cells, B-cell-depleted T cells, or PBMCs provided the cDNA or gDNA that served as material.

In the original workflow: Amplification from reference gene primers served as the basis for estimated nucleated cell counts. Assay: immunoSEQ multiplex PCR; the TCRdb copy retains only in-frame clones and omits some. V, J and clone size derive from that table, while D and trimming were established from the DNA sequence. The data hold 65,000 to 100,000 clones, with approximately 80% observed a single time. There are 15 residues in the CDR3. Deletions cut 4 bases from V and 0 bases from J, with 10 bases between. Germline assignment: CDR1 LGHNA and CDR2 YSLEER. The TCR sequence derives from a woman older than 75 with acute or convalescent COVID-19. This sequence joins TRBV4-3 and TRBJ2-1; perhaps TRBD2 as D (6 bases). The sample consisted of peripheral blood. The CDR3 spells CASSPTRNSYNEQFF. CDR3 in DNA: TGCGCCAGCAGCCCGACTAGAAACTCCTACAATGAGCAGTTCTTC.